This T cell receptor beta chain was recovered during a study of control samples from healthy donors and cancer patients (dated by TCRdb to 2019 to 2021). Library prep was done by the immunoSEQ multiplex PCR assay. What TCRdb holds here is the immuneACCESS table cut down to in-frame rearrangements. Part of the clones is not present; checked against another copy, under half of the missing clones reflect an unresolved V gene, and the others are unexplained. The sample data list over 150,000 clones, and roughly 94% of these were observed just once. Jointly, the top ten make up about 5% of the sample. As for this clone: The antigen this receptor binds is unknown. No per-base quality is available; no much larger clone lies one base away.

CDR1 and CDR2, looked up from the germline V gene, are SGDLS and YYNGEE. Trimming removed 0 bases from V and 6 bases from J, leaving 14 bases between the germline ends. There are 15 amino acids in the CDR3, from cysteine to phenylalanine inclusive. Only the CDR3 DNA stays, 45 bases, in frame from base 1. The rearranged segments are TRBV9 and TRBJ2-3; the D match is possibly TRBD1 or TRBD2, with 6 bases aligned in each. The sample consisted of blood. The sequence derives from a man in his forties in good health. This receptor has the CDR3 CASSVAGGGGDTQYF. The bases read TGTGCCAGCAGCGTAGCAGGAGGGGGTGGGGATACGCAGTATTTT.